There are many counts of the clone carrying this TCR beta chain. The data were taken from a study of identical twins. One entry per CDR3 protein, called by TCRdb with MiXCR from the 5' RACE reads. The repertoire has approximately 630,000 distinct CDR3 sequences, under 8.5% of them found once; the top ten carry about 1.6%. Trimming cost V 0 bases and J 2 bases, with 10 bases left between them. This CDR3 contains 15 residues. These same data were also listed under a study on yellow fever vaccine responses in identical twins.

The chain has TRBV12-3 or TRBV12-4 and TRBJ2-5, with a possible D match to TRBD1 (5 bases). The sample comprised PBMCs. The TCR sequence derives from a woman between 18 and 29 years old in good health. The CDR3 DNA follows: TGTGCCAGCAGTTTAGCGGGCAGGGTACAAGAGACCCAGTACTTC. It specifies CASSLAGRVQETQYF.